Below, 22 T cell receptor beta chains from the same sample are listed, as sequenced in a study of CD8 T cells in Susac syndrome. The authors reverse transcribed roughly 0.5 to 1 ug RNA with random hexamers. TCRdb fed the immunoSEQ multiplex PCR reads into MiXCR, producing one record per CDR3 protein. The sample includes around 100,000 distinct CDR3 sequences, around 96% of them seen just once. Sequenced material: CD8+ T cells from PBMCs. The receptors derive from a human donor with Susac syndrome.

V is TRBV29-1 and J is TRBJ2-2, with D perhaps matching TRBD2 (6 bases). In germline, CDR1 is SQVTM, CDR2 ANQGSEA. The CDR3 runs 14 residues. V was cut by 8 bases and J by 2 bases, with 15 bases left in between. The CDR3 protein is CSTGDLGNTGELFF. CDR3 nucleotides: TGCAGCACTGGGGACTTGGGTAACACCGGGGAGCTGTTTTTT.

The chain couples TRBV29-1 to TRBJ2-7; D is undetermined. This CDR3 spans 12 amino acids. V was cut by 4 bases and J by 3 bases, with 10 bases left in between. Germline V gene sequence: CDR1 SQVTM, CDR2 ANQGSEA. This CDR3 is CSVVDGSYEQYF. Written as DNA, the CDR3 is TGCAGCGTTGTGGACGGAAGCTACGAGCAGTACTTC.

The chain couples TRBV18 to TRBJ2-5; 10 positions agree with TRBD2. The CDR3 extends over 14 amino acids. With V trimmed by 3 bases and J by 2 bases, 0 bases remained unmatched. Germline values: CDR1 KGHSH, CDR2 LQKENI. CDR3 nucleotide sequence: TGTGCCAGCTCACCGGGACTAGCGCAAGAGACCCAGTACTTC. This gives the protein CASSPGLAQETQYF.

The V call is TRBV7-3, the J call TRBJ2-5; 8 bases line up with TRBD2. The CDR3 consists of 13 residues. The V gene's germline CDR1 is SGHTA and CDR2 FQGTGA. V lost 5 bases to trimming and J lost 5 bases; unmatched junction nucleotides: 4. The CDR3 DNA sequence: TGTGCCAGCAGCCCCCAGCGGGGGGAGACCCAGTACTTC. It codes for CASSPQRGETQYF.

The rearrangement links TRBV10-3 to TRBJ2-7, with D perhaps TRBD1 (6 bases). The CDR3 runs 14 residues. Germline V CDR1 and CDR2: ENHRY, SYGVKD. V lost 8 bases and J 2 bases, leaving 16 bases between the germline ends. The CDR3 loop is CAISGQLKTYEQYF. The CDR3 DNA is TGTGCCATCTCCGGACAGCTAAAAACCTACGAGCAGTACTTC.

The sample holds one count of this clonotype. The chain employs TRBV2 and TRBJ2-4, with D unresolved. Trimming shortened V by 3 bases and J by 9 bases, and 9 bases separated the two germline ends. From germline, CDR1 is SNHLY and CDR2 FYNNEI. The CDR3 has 12 residues. CDR3 residues: CASSEGHGIQYF. The DNA of the CDR3 is TGTGCCAGCAGTGAGGGTCACGGCATTCAGTACTTC.

This chain connects TRBV12-3 or TRBV12-4 to TRBJ1-5, with D hard to call. V gave up 3 bases and J gave up 11 bases, with 11 bases separating them. The length of the CDR3 is 12 residues. CDR3 DNA sequence: TGTGCCAGCAGTTTTATCGGGGAGACCCAGCATTTT. It specifies CASSFIGETQHF.

The V gene is TRBV29-1, the J gene TRBJ2-7; tentatively, D is TRBD1 (5 bases). CDR3 length equals 10 residues. From germline, CDR1 is SQVTM and CDR2 ANQGSEA. Trimming removed 4 bases at V and 5 bases at J, with 6 bases between. Here the CDR3 reads CSVGGHEQYF. Written as DNA, the CDR3 is TGCAGCGTTGGGGGCCACGAGCAGTACTTC.

The rearrangement links TRBV27 to TRBJ2-5; no firm D call. This CDR3 is 14 amino acids long. Trimming removed 3 bases from V and 4 bases from J, with 12 bases in between. Germline CDR1 MNHEY, CDR2 SMNVEV (reference sequence). CDR3 residues: CASSFLEHRETQYF. The CDR3 bases are TGTGCCAGCAGTTTTTTGGAACACCGAGAGACCCAGTACTTC.

The rearrangement joins TRBV5-1 to TRBJ2-1; 12 nucleotides line up with TRBD2. The CDR3 is 14 residues long. Germline V lookup: CDR1 SGHRS, CDR2 YFSETQ. Unmatched junction bases numbered 4, after V lost 2 bases and J lost 10 bases. CDR3 nucleotides: TGCGCCAGCAGCTTCGGAGGACTAGCGGGAGAGCAGTTCTTC. Protein sequence: CASSFGGLAGEQFF.

The chain links TRBV29-1 to TRBJ2-1, with TRBD2 matching over 7 bases. CDR1 and CDR2 (germline): SQVTM, ANQGSEA. The V segment lost 6 bases and the J segment 4 bases; nucleotides outside the gene matches: 6. CDR3 size: 13 residues. The DNA for the CDR3 is TGCAGCGTAGGGATAGCGGGTTACAATGAGCAGTTCTTC. Encoded protein: CSVGIAGYNEQFF.

This sequence joins TRBV4-1 and TRBJ2-6; D possibly corresponds to TRBD1 (6 bases). CDR1 MGHRA and CDR2 YSYEKL come from the germline V gene. The V end lost 0 bases, the J end lost 0 bases, and 9 bases lay between the germline ends. The CDR3 consists of 17 residues. The DNA for the CDR3 is TGCGCCAGCAGCCAAGATCTGGGGGCCTCTGGGGCCAACGTCCTGACTTTC. Protein: CASSQDLGASGANVLTF.

This rearrangement joins TRBV7-2 to TRBJ2-3; D unresolved. The CDR3 runs to 12 residues. V lost 3 bases, J lost 4 bases, and 5 bases lay in between. The V gene's germline CDR1 is SGHTA and CDR2 FQGNSA. The CDR3 bases are TGTGCCAGCAGCTTGTCTTCAGATACGCAGTATTTT. It encodes CASSLSSDTQYF.

The chain couples TRBV21-1 to TRBJ2-1. TRBV21-1 is a pseudogene segment. This CDR3 comprises 13 residues. The CDR3 loop reads CASSKGVRNEQFF. CDR3 nucleotide sequence: TGTGCCAGCAGCAAAGGAGTTCGCAATGAGCAGTTCTTC.

This rearrangement joins TRBV5-6 to TRBJ2-7, with a weak D call TRBD2 (5 bases). The CDR3 totals 13 residues. V was cut by 0 bases and J by 3 bases, with 7 bases left in between. In germline, CDR1 is SGHDT, CDR2 YYEEEE. The CDR3 is CASSLGGNYEQYF. The CDR3 nucleotides are TGTGCCAGCAGCTTGGGAGGGAACTACGAGCAGTACTTC.

This rearrangement joins TRBV4-1 to TRBJ2-3, with TRBD2 identical over 8 bases. Losses at the gene ends were 11 bases for V and 2 bases for J; bases not matched to a gene: 6. Per the germline V gene, CDR1 is MGHRA and CDR2 is YSYEKL. The CDR3 totals 13 residues. In DNA form, the CDR3 reads TGCGCCGGTAGCGGGACTGTCACAGATACGCAGTATTTT. Its protein is CAGSGTVTDTQYF.

This chain joins TRBV13 and TRBJ1-1; D unresolved. V lost 5 bases to trimming and J lost 3 bases, with 7 bases between them. Germline V CDR1 and CDR2: PRHDT, FYEKMQ (reference sequence). The CDR3 is 12 amino acids. The CDR3 sequence: CASSPRDTEAFF. The CDR3 DNA sequence: TGTGCCAGCAGCCCCAGAGACACTGAAGCTTTCTTT.

The chain links TRBV6-4 to TRBJ2-3; possible D gene TRBD2, 6 bases. Germline-derived CDR1 and CDR2 are MRHNA and SNTAGT. This CDR3 has 14 amino acids. V lost 4 bases, J lost 4 bases, and 12 bases lay in between. The CDR3 reads CASSVGGSADTQYF. CDR3 nucleotides: TGTGCCAGCAGTGTCGGGGGTAGTGCAGATACGCAGTATTTT.

The chain uses TRBV29-1 and TRBJ2-1; 15 bases fit TRBD2. The germline gives CDR1 SQVTM, CDR2 ANQGSEA. The V segment lost 3 bases and the J segment 3 bases; nucleotides outside the gene matches: 9. CDR3 size: 18 residues. As DNA, the CDR3 is TGCAGCGTTGACCCCTGGACTAGCGGGAGGGCTAGCTACAATGAGCAGTTCTTC. It codes for CSVDPWTSGRASYNEQFF.

This clonotype was picked up one time. The chain couples TRBV12-3 or TRBV12-4 to TRBJ2-3; D remains unclear. V lost 7 bases and J 2 bases, leaving 16 bases between the germline ends. The CDR3 contains 15 residues. Written as DNA, the CDR3 is TGTGCCAGCATCCCTGGTGGACGGGCCACAGATACGCAGTATTTT. Translation: CASIPGGRATDTQYF.

This chain connects TRBV13 to TRBJ2-1; the match to TRBD2 covers 9 bases. The CDR3 runs to 16 residues. Germline CDR1 PRHDT, CDR2 FYEKMQ (reference sequence). With 3 bases clipped from V and 2 bases from J, the junction kept 5 bases outside the gene matches. Here the CDR3 reads CASSFWGGGAYNEQFF. The CDR3, as DNA: TGTGCCAGCAGCTTCTGGGGCGGGGGGGCCTACAATGAGCAGTTCTTC.

The chain uses TRBV13 and TRBJ1-3; 9 bases map to TRBD1. V dropped 5 bases and J dropped 3; count of bases not matched to a gene: 5. Germline CDR1 PRHDT, CDR2 FYEKMQ (reference sequence). The CDR3 totals 15 residues. CDR3 in DNA: TGTGCCAGCAGCGGGGGACAGGGCATTGGAAACACCATATATTTT. Translating it yields CASSGGQGIGNTIYF.